One and the same sample provided the 6 T cell receptor beta chains below, sequenced in a study of TIL therapy for anti-PD-1-resistant metastatic lung cancer. Described time point: pre-treatment sample, taken before nivolumab and TIL therapy. Tumor tissue came from excised metastases, mostly pleural nodules or supraclavicular lymph nodes. Sequencing used immunoSEQ v3. Data came from immunoSEQ multiplex PCR; TCRdb stores just in-frame clones and leaves some out. The table includes tens of thousands of clones, less than 85% detected once. Sequences were derived from tumor tissue, sampled at baseline. These receptors came from a person aged 25-79 years with non-small cell lung cancer.

The V gene is TRBV30, the J gene TRBJ2-1; no reliable D call. This CDR3 is 12 amino acids long. Germline assignment: CDR1 GTSNPN and CDR2 SVGIG (reference sequence). Trimming stripped 6 bases from V and 10 bases from J, with 16 bases between. CDR3 DNA: TGTGCCTGCACACCTCTAGGGTTAGAGCAGTTCTTC. It specifies CACTPLGLEQFF.

This chain links TRBV5-4 with TRBJ2-3; no clear D. Germline V lookup: CDR1 SGHNT, CDR2 YYREEE (reference sequence). V was cut by 0 bases and J by 8 bases, with 13 bases left in between. CDR3 length equals 14 residues. CDR3 coding DNA: TGTGCCAGCAGCTTGGAGACCGAGAGAGGTACGCAGTATTTT. Protein: CASSLETERGTQYF.

V and J are TRBV6-1 and TRBJ1-5; D is perhaps TRBD1 (6 bases). The CDR3 loop spans 14 amino acids. Per germline, CDR1 MNHNS and CDR2 SASEGT. Trimming left V 8 bases short and J 7 bases short, with 18 bases between. In DNA form, the CDR3 reads TGTGCCAGCCCTGGTCCAACAGGGAACCAGCCCCAGCATTTT. Protein: CASPGPTGNQPQHF.

This clone was seen a few times. The V call is TRBV5-4, the J call TRBJ1-1; 7 bases agree with TRBD1. Per the germline V gene, CDR1 is SGHNT and CDR2 is YYREEE (reference sequence). Trimming at V came to 4 bases and at J to 1 base, leaving 7 bases not matched to a gene. This CDR3 contains 15 residues. CDR3 bases: TGTGCCAGCAGCGCCCCGAAGGGGGCGAACACTGAAGCTTTCTTT. Protein sequence: CASSAPKGANTEAFF.

The CDR3 reads CASSLAPAGQETQYF. In DNA form, the CDR3 reads TGTGCCAGCAGCTTAGCGCCCGCAGGACAAGAGACCCAGTACTTC. This chain joins TRBV7-8 and TRBJ2-5, with unresolved D. The CDR3 covers 15 residues. V shed 0 bases and J shed 2 bases, with 10 bases lying between them. Per the germline V gene, CDR1 is SGHVS and CDR2 is FQNEAQ.

There are a few counts of this clone. The chain employs TRBV2 and TRBJ2-7; TRBD2 is a possible D gene (6 bases). The CDR3 spans 11 residues. Per germline, CDR1 SNHLY and CDR2 FYNNEI. V lost 11 bases and J 3 bases, leaving 11 bases between the germline ends. In DNA form, the CDR3 reads TGTGCCGGAGGGTACGGCTACGAGCAGTACTTC. The encoded protein is CAGGYGYEQYF.